Listed here are 13 T cell receptor beta chains from one sample, sequenced in a study of T cells in women clearing cervical HPV infection. Measured with immunoSEQ multiplex PCR; TCRdb has only the in-frame clones, and not every one. The table lists tens of thousands of clones. The sequencing sample was made of blood buffy coat. The receptors stem from a woman between 18 and 70 years old with a cervical HPV16 infection that either progressed to CIN3+ or cleared (not recorded which).

In the case of this clone: The read stops 3 residues short of the end of the CDR3; the missing end is completed from the germline J gene. The rearrangement links TRBV5-1 to TRBJ2-3; TRBD1 matches at 7 bases. The CDR3 is made up of 15 amino acids. V was pared by 4 bases and J by 3 bases, with 8 bases of the junction left unmatched. In germline, CDR1 is SGHRS, CDR2 YFSETQ. The CDR3 protein is CASSMAGGSTDTQYF. Partial CDR3 DNA: TGCGCCAGCAGCATGGCAGGGGGTTCAACAGATACG.

In regard to this clone: The sequenced fragment ends 3 residues before the CDR3 boundary, so the rest is inferred from the germline J gene. This chain connects TRBV18 to TRBJ1-1; no firm D call. Germline V gene data show CDR1 as KGHSH and CDR2 as LQKENI. Trimming took 1 base from V and 1 from J, leaving 7 bases between them. The CDR3 loop spans 14 amino acids. The CDR3: CASSPLRENTEAFF. The DNA read from the CDR3 is TGTGCCAGCTCACCACTCAGAGAGAACACTGAA.

In regard to this clone: The read ends 3 residues before the CDR3 terminus; that terminus is restored from the germline J gene. This chain joins TRBV25-1 and TRBJ1-1, with a weak D call TRBD1 (6 bases). Deletions cut 6 bases from V and 1 base from J, with 15 bases between. The CDR3 has 15 amino acids. Germline CDR1 MGHDK, CDR2 SYGVNS. This CDR3 reads CASRPFGGANTEAFF. CDR3 DNA, as far as it was read: TGTGCCAGCAGGCCTTTTGGGGGGGCGAACACTGAA.

A word on this clone: The CDR3 end lies 3 residues beyond the end of the read and is filled in from the germline J gene. This sequence joins TRBV7-3 and TRBJ2-7, with 8 bases aligning to TRBD2. V was pared by 5 bases and J by 2 bases, with 8 bases of the junction left unmatched. The CDR3 consists of 15 residues. CDR1 is SGHTA, CDR2 FQGTGA, per germline. CDR3 loop: CASSPRGGEAYEQYF. The covered CDR3 bases are TGTGCCAGCAGCCCTCGGGGGGGGGAAGCCTACGAG.

Comment on this clone: The CDR3 is cut off 3 residues early in the read; its end comes from the germline J gene. V usage is TRBV18 and J usage is TRBJ2-1; D call uncertain. The germline gives CDR1 KGHSH, CDR2 LQKENI. This CDR3 region has 14 residues. Trimming left V 2 bases short and J 4 bases short, with 9 bases between. The CDR3 bases that were read are TGTGCCAGCTCACCAACCGTAGGGTACAATGAG. The encoded protein is CASSPTVGYNE. The entire CDR3 reads CASSPTVGYNEQFF.

On this clone: The read is 3 residues too short to cover the CDR3 end, so that end is filled in from the germline J gene. V gene TRBV4-2 combines with J gene TRBJ2-3; 12 nucleotides line up with TRBD2. Germline assignment: CDR1 LGHNA and CDR2 YNFKEQ. This CDR3 contains 17 residues. The covered CDR3 bases are TGTGCCAGCAGCCCTATACCGACTAGCGGGAGACAGGGAACG. Its protein is CASSPIPTSGRQGT. The whole CDR3 reads CASSPIPTSGRQGTQYF.

To note about this clone: Sequencing ends 3 residues short of the CDR3 end; the germline J gene provides the rest. The rearrangement uses TRBV19 and TRBJ2-5; 7 bases are a match to TRBD1. J lost 3 bases, V lost 5 bases, and 6 bases had no gene match. The CDR3 consists of 14 residues. Germline lookup yields CDR1 LNHDA and CDR2 SQIVND (reference sequence). The CDR3 bases that were read are TGTGCCAGTAGTGAGGGCAGGGGGAAAGAGACC. Residues: CASSEGRGKET. In full, the CDR3 reads CASSEGRGKETQYF.

About this clone: At one end the junction does not follow the germline gene, possibly because of a read error. Read coverage stops 3 residues before the CDR3 terminus; the germline J gene supplies the remainder. V is TRBV4-2 and J is TRBJ2-3; the D gene is possibly TRBD1 (6 bases). Germline loops: CDR1 LGHNA, CDR2 YNFKEQ. The CDR3 covers 18 residues. The DNA read from the CDR3 is TGCGCCAGCAGCCAAAAAGGGCCAGGGGAATTCGGCACAGATACG. Translating it yields CASSQKGPGEFGTDT. The CDR3, in full, reads CASSQKGPGEFGTDTQYF.

Points on this clone: The CDR3 end falls 3 residues outside the read, so it is completed with the germline J gene. The chain employs TRBV29-1 and TRBJ2-2, with TRBD2 matching 15 bases. The CDR3 contains 14 residues. Germline V gives CDR1 SQVTM, CDR2 ANQGSEA. Losses at the gene ends were 7 bases for V and 6 bases for J; bases not matched to a gene: 3. The CDR3 DNA, read in part, is TGCAGCGCTAGGACTAGCGGGAGGGCCGGGGAG. Translating it yields CSARTSGRAGE. The CDR3 in full is CSARTSGRAGELFF.

Comments on this clone: From the germline J gene comes the end of the CDR3, since the read stops 3 residues before it. This chain joins TRBV7-9 and TRBJ2-7; 10 bases match TRBD2. The CDR3 length is 15 residues. From germline, CDR1 is SEHNR and CDR2 FQNEAQ (reference sequence). Losses at the gene ends were 5 bases for V and 3 bases for J; bases not matched to a gene: 7. CDR3: CASSQTSGPNYEQYF. Partial CDR3 DNA: TGTGCCAGCAGCCAGACTAGCGGGCCCAACTACGAG. Using reference TRBV7-9 and TRBJ2-7 for the parts outside the CDR3, the full variable domain is DTGVSQNPRHKITKRGQNVTFRCDPISEHNRLYWYRQTLGQGPEFLTYFQNEAQLEKSRLLSDRFSAERPKGSFSTLEIQRTEQGDSAMYLCASSQTSGPNYEQYFGPGTRLTVT.

Notes on this clone: The sequence runs out 3 residues before the end of the CDR3; the remainder is reconstructed from the germline J gene. The chain is built from TRBV19 and TRBJ2-3; 8 bases agree with TRBD2. Trimming cost V 9 bases and J 6 bases; bases outside gene matches: 17. The CDR3 length is 16 residues. Looked up from germline, CDR1 is LNHDA and CDR2 is SQIVND (reference sequence). This chain's CDR3 is CASERSGAGRGDTQYF. CDR3 bases read: TGTGCCAGCGAACGTAGCGGGGCTGGACGAGGGGATACG. Together with reference TRBV19 and TRBJ2-3, the CDR3 gives the full variable domain: DGGITQSPKYLFRKEGQNVTLSCEQNLNHDAMYWYRQDPGQGLRLIYYSQIVNDFQKGDIAEGYSVSREKKESFPLTVTSAQKNPTAFYLCASERSGAGRGDTQYFGPGTRLTVL.

On this clone: Read data end 3 residues before the CDR3 end; the end is taken from the germline J gene. The rearrangement links TRBV11-2 to TRBJ1-2; unclear D gene. Trimming cost V 3 bases and J 2 bases, with 10 bases left between them. Germline V gene sequence: CDR1 SGHAT, CDR2 FQNNGV. The CDR3 has 14 amino acids. The sequenced CDR3 bases are TGTGCCAGCAGCTTTCCCGACGGGAACTATGGC. It codes for CASSFPDGNYG. The whole CDR3 sequence is CASSFPDGNYGYTF. Together with reference TRBV11-2 and TRBJ1-2, the CDR3 gives the full variable domain: EAGVAQSPRYKIIEKRQSVAFWCNPISGHATLYWYQQILGQGPKLLIQFQNNGVVDDSQLPKDRFSAERLKGVDSTLKIQPAKLEDSAVYLCASSFPDGNYGYTFGSGTRLTVV.

Of note for this clone: The sequenced fragment ends 3 residues before the CDR3 boundary, so the rest is inferred from the germline J gene. The chain recombines TRBV30 with TRBJ2-3, with a possible D match to TRBD1 (5 bases). The CDR3 consists of 10 residues. The germline gives CDR1 GTSNPN, CDR2 SVGIG (reference sequence). Deletions cut 7 bases from V and 8 bases from J, with 10 bases between. The CDR3 is CALGPGTQYF. The sequenced CDR3 bases are TGTGCCTTGGGGCCGGGTACG.